This record looks at one TCR beta chain sequence and its context. The data originate from a study of blood T cell repertoires in COVID-19. Study at large: Donors in the United States, Italy and Spain gave samples during acute or convalescent COVID-19. The cDNA or gDNA used as material had been derived from T cells, B-cell-depleted T cells, or PBMCs.

Membership in each cohort depended on participant-reported clinical history. Generated by immunoSEQ multiplex PCR, the TCRdb table keeps only in-frame clones and is missing some. The repertoire holds around 140,000 clones, about three quarters seen once, with around 2.9% in the top ten. Germline CDR1 is ENHRY and CDR2 is SYGVKD. The trim removed 10 bases at V and 0 bases at J, leaving 3 bases unmatched. CDR3 size: 14 residues. Material for sequencing was PBMCs or T cells enriched from blood (not recorded which). This TCR was sampled from a woman in her forties or fifties who had recovered from COVID-19. The rearrangement links TRBV10-3 to TRBJ2-5, with 12 bases lining up with TRBD2. CDR3 coding DNA: TGTGCCACCACTAGCGGGGGGCACCAAGAGACCCAGTACTTC. Protein: CATTSGGHQETQYF.